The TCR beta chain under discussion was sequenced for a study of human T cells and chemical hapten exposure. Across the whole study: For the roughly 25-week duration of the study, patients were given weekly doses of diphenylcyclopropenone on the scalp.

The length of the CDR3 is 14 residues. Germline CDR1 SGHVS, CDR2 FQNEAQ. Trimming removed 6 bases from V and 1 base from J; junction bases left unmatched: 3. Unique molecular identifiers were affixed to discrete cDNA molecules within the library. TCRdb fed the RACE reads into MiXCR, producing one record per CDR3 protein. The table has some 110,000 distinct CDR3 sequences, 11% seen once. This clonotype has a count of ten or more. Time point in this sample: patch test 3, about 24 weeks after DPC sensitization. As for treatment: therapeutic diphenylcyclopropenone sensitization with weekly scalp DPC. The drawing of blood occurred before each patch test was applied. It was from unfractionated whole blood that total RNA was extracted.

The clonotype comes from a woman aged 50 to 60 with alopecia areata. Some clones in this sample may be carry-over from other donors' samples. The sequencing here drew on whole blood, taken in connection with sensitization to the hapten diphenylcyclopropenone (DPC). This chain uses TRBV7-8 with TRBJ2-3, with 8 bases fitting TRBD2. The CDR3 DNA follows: TGTGCCAGCAGGACACTAGCGGGCACAGATACGCAGTATTTT. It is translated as CASRTLAGTDTQYF.